Following are 7 T cell receptor beta chains from one sample sequenced in a study. From the RT-PCR reads, TCRdb called clonotypes with MiXCR, one entry per CDR3 protein. The table lists around 700,000 distinct CDR3 sequences, 12% to 15% of them singletons, with roughly 3.9% in the top ten. The sample comprised memory CD4+ T cells from blood. Every receptor here comes from a female donor in good health, serving as a healthy control.

This clonotype came up many times. The chain combines TRBV4-1 with TRBJ1-2; maybe TRBD1 (6 bases). This CDR3 is 15 amino acids long. Germline-derived CDR1 and CDR2 are MGHRA and YSYEKL. Trimming stripped 2 bases from V and 4 bases from J, with 14 bases between. The CDR3 loop reads CASSQQTGPPYGYTF. The CDR3 nucleotides are TGCGCCAGCAGCCAACAAACAGGGCCCCCCTATGGCTACACCTTC.

This clonotype was detected many times. This rearrangement joins TRBV15 to TRBJ2-1; 7 bases align to TRBD1. The germline V gene has CDR1 LNHNV and CDR2 YYDKDF (reference sequence). After removal of 3 bases from V and 5 bases from J, the junction contained 7 bases not matched to a gene. The CDR3 is 15 residues long. The CDR3 region is CATSSPGTEDNEQFF. CDR3 in DNA: TGTGCCACCAGCAGCCCCGGGACAGAAGACAATGAGCAGTTCTTC.

This clonotype has just a few counts. This sequence joins TRBV7-2 and TRBJ1-6; no clear D. Germline CDR1 SGHTA, CDR2 FQGNSA. Trimming took off 5 bases at V and 4 bases at J, with 12 bases between the two ends. CDR3 length: 15 amino acids. The CDR3, as DNA: TGTGCCAGCAGCCACGACCCGGGGTATAATTCACCCCTCCACTTT. Encoded protein: CASSHDPGYNSPLHF.

This clonotype was observed many times. The chain combines TRBV20-1 with TRBJ1-2, with a weak D call TRBD1 (6 bases). CDR3 length: 15 amino acids. The V end was cut by 3 bases, the J end by 3 bases, with 17 bases between. The germline V gene has CDR1 DFQATT and CDR2 SNEGSKA (reference sequence). CDR3 sequence (DNA): TGCAGTGCTAGCGGTCAAGGGGGGGGCTACTATGGCTACACCTTC. As protein: CSASGQGGGYYGYTF.

The rearrangement uses TRBV7-8 and TRBJ1-6, with 11 bases lining up with TRBD1. The CDR3 is 15 residues long. V shed 1 base and J 9 bases; nucleotides not matched to a gene: 2. Germline values: CDR1 SGHVS, CDR2 FQNEAQ. CDR3 nucleotides: TGTGCCAGCAGCTTAGAAGGACAGGGGGCTTCACCCCTCCACTTT. Its translation is CASSLEGQGASPLHF.

The chain uses TRBV7-9 and TRBJ1-1; a weak D match, TRBD1 (6 bases). The CDR3 is 15 amino acids. V was pared by 5 bases and J by 4 bases, with 17 bases between. Germline CDR1 is SEHNR and CDR2 is FQNEAQ (reference sequence). The CDR3: CASSLGQPQVTEAFF. The CDR3 DNA is TGTGCCAGCAGCCTGGGACAACCACAGGTCACTGAAGCTTTCTTT.

This rearrangement joins TRBV14 to TRBJ1-1; 7 nucleotides agree with TRBD1. Germline-derived CDR1 and CDR2 are SGHDN and FVKESK. V was pared by 3 bases and J by 5 bases, with 18 bases of the junction left unmatched. There are 18 residues in the CDR3. The CDR3 here is CASSQGPGTVNFGTEAFF. DNA of the CDR3: TGTGCCAGCAGCCAGGGACCCGGGACAGTAAATTTTGGGACTGAAGCTTTCTTT.